These T cell receptor beta chains were read from a single sample in a study of cytomegalovirus exposure and HLA in healthy donors. Repertoires were generated with immunoSEQ multiplex PCR, while TCRdb's copy carries only in-frame clones and drops some. In the table there are 80,000 to 95,000 clones, roughly nine tenths of which are singletons. Sequencing was performed on PBMCs. Every receptor here comes from a man younger than 40 in good health and CMV-seropositive. The CDR3 runs from the conserved cysteine through the conserved F or W. Each record gives: V gene, clone size, D gene, CDR3 length, J gene, CDR3 protein, CDR3 DNA. A D gene is named only where the DNA matches it firmly. Some rows have no size entry. The others give once, few or many, or a class for an expanded clone.

>TRBV27|-|-|15|TRBJ1-1
CASSLIRDMVTEAFF
TGTGCCAGCAGTCTTATCAGGGACATGGTCACTGAAGCTTTCTTT
>TRBV28|-|TRBD1|12|TRBJ2-3
CASSSTGDTQYF
TGTGCCAGCAGTTCGACAGGGGATACGCAGTATTTT
>TRBV29-1|-|TRBD1|12|TRBJ2-5
CSVAESGGTQYF
TGCAGCGTTGCTGAGTCAGGGGGGACCCAGTACTTC
>TRBV5-1|-|TRBD1|18|TRBJ2-2
CASSPGTGGSLNTGELFF
TGCGCCAGCAGCCCCGGGACAGGTGGTTCTTTGAACACCGGGGAGCTGTTTTTT
>TRBV19|-|-|17|TRBJ2-6
CASSIGRGVAGANVLTF
TGTGCCAGTAGTATAGGCAGGGGGGTAGCTGGGGCCAACGTCCTGACTTTC
>TRBV7-9|-|TRBD1|16|TRBJ2-1
CASSPRQGSTYNEQFF
TGTGCCAGCAGCCCCCGACAGGGATCCACCTACAATGAGCAGTTCTTC
>TRBV5-1|-|TRBD2|16|TRBJ2-5
CASSYGGLGAQETQYF
TGCGCCAGCAGCTACGGGGGACTAGGGGCGCAAGAGACCCAGTACTTC
>TRBV28|-|-|15|TRBJ1-5
CASGLGGASNQPQHF
TGTGCCAGTGGTTTGGGAGGAGCAAGCAATCAGCCCCAGCATTTT
>TRBV28|-|TRBD2|15|TRBJ2-7
CASSSPGLAVYEQYF
TGTGCCAGCAGTTCTCCGGGACTAGCGGTCTACGAGCAGTACTTC
>TRBV15|-|-|14|TRBJ1-6
CATRSTGNNSPLHF
TGTGCCACCAGATCGACAGGAAACAATTCACCCCTCCACTTT
>TRBV5-6|-|-|16|TRBJ2-7
CASSSSGGRTSYEQYF
TGTGCCAGCAGCTCCTCCGGGGGAAGGACGTCCTACGAGCAGTACTTC
>TRBV11-2|-|TRBD1|16|TRBJ2-1
CASSFMDRGVYNEQFF
TGTGCCAGCAGCTTCATGGACAGGGGCGTCTACAATGAGCAGTTCTTC
>TRBV21-1|-|-|17|TRBJ2-7
CASSGQRRVRPSYEQYF
TGTGCCAGCAGCGGACAAAGAAGGGTACGACCCTCCTACGAGCAGTACTTC
>TRBV7-8|-|TRBD1|13|TRBJ1-1
CASSDRGYTEAFF
TGTGCCAGCAGCGACAGGGGGTACACTGAAGCTTTCTTT
>TRBV18|-|TRBD1|14|TRBJ1-2
CASSPGQGNYGYTF
TGTGCCAGCTCACCGGGACAGGGTAACTATGGCTACACCTTC
>TRBV29-1|-|-|13|TRBJ2-7
CSVAGSQTYEQYF
TGCAGCGTTGCCGGGAGCCAAACCTACGAGCAGTACTTC
>TRBV4-2|-|TRBD1|16|TRBJ2-3
CASSHVSGTGARTQYF
TGTGCCAGCAGCCACGTCTCCGGGACAGGGGCCCGTACGCAGTATTTT
>TRBV2|few|-|17|TRBJ2-7
CASSEQGLMLRAYEQYF
TGTGCCAGCAGTGAACAAGGGCTGATGCTGAGGGCCTACGAGCAGTACTTC
>TRBV7-8|-|TRBD2|15|TRBJ2-1
CASSFRLAGYNEQFF
TGTGCCAGCAGCTTTCGGCTAGCGGGGTACAATGAGCAGTTCTTC
>TRBV4-2|few|-|16|TRBJ2-1
CASSQFYPGSYNEQFF
TGTGCCAGCAGCCAATTTTACCCGGGATCATACAATGAGCAGTTCTTC
>TRBV18|-|-|14|TRBJ2-1
CASSPGAPYNEQFF
TGTGCCAGCTCACCAGGGGCGCCGTACAATGAGCAGTTCTTC
>TRBV27|-|-|12|TRBJ2-1
CASSFTENEQFF
TGTGCCAGCAGTTTTACGGAGAATGAGCAGTTCTTC
>TRBV5-1|-|TRBD1|16|TRBJ1-6
CASSLSTGALGSPLHF
TGCGCCAGCAGCTTGTCAACAGGGGCTCTCGGATCACCCCTCCACTTT
>TRBV28|once|-|14|TRBJ2-1
CASSLWQGGNEQFF
TGTGCCAGCAGTTTATGGCAGGGCGGCAATGAGCAGTTCTTC
>TRBV10-3|-|-|14|TRBJ2-1
CAISADNFYNEQFF
TGTGCCATCAGTGCCGACAACTTCTACAATGAGCAGTTCTTC
>TRBV7-2|-|TRBD1|13|TRBJ1-5
CASSRDSDQPQHF
TGTGCCAGCAGCAGGGACAGCGATCAACCCCAGCATTTT
>TRBV27|few|-|13|TRBJ2-7
CASSHGQTYEQYF
TGTGCCAGCAGTCACGGACAGACCTACGAGCAGTACTTC
>TRBV5-1|-|TRBD1|15|TRBJ2-7
CASSGPGQAFYEQYF
TGCGCCAGCAGCGGACCGGGACAGGCTTTTTACGAGCAGTACTTC
>TRBV28|-|TRBD2|15|TRBJ2-5
CASSLIGTNQETQYF
TGTGCCAGCAGTTTAATCGGGACTAACCAAGAGACCCAGTACTTC
>TRBV5-4|-|TRBD2|16|TRBJ2-1
CASSLKSGGSYNEQFF
TGTGCCAGCAGCCTGAAAAGCGGGGGTTCCTACAATGAGCAGTTCTTC
>TRBV29-1|-|TRBD2|15|TRBJ2-3
CSVEGTSGGRDTQYF
TGCAGCGTTGAAGGGACTAGCGGGGGCAGGGATACGCAGTATTTT
>TRBV5-1|-|TRBD1|14|TRBJ1-1
CASSSAGTVTEAFF
TGCGCCAGCAGCTCCGCCGGGACAGTTACTGAAGCTTTCTTT
>TRBV19|-|-|13|TRBJ1-1
CASSISPRTEAFF
TGTGCCAGTAGTATATCACCCCGGACTGAAGCTTTCTTT
>TRBV5-5|-|-|16|TRBJ2-2
CASSKQGAPNTGELFF
TGTGCCAGCAGCAAACAAGGGGCTCCGAACACCGGGGAGCTGTTTTTT
>TRBV5-6|-|-|17|TRBJ2-5
CASSLANDKLYQETQYF
TGTGCCAGCAGCTTGGCTAACGACAAACTTTACCAAGAGACCCAGTACTTC
>TRBV15|-|-|15|TRBJ2-2
CATSRGQVSTGELFF
TGTGCCACCAGCAGAGGTCAGGTTAGCACCGGGGAGCTGTTTTTT
>TRBV5-1|-|TRBD1|20|TRBJ2-3
CASSLAFSTRRDSFTDTQYF
TGCGCCAGCAGCTTGGCCTTCTCCACCCGCCGGGACAGCTTCACAGATACGCAGTATTTT
>TRBV19|once|-|15|TRBJ2-1
CASSMAGFSYNEQFF
TGTGCCAGTAGTATGGCGGGCTTCTCCTACAATGAGCAGTTCTTC
>TRBV30|-|TRBD2|18|TRBJ2-1
CAWSKWTSGRAFGNEQFF
TGTGCCTGGAGTAAGTGGACTAGCGGGAGGGCCTTTGGGAATGAGCAGTTCTTC
>TRBV29-1|-|-|16|TRBJ2-7
CSVQGSVGVVNYEQYF
TGCAGCGTCCAAGGCTCTGTGGGAGTGGTGAACTACGAGCAGTACTTC
>TRBV28|-|-|12|TRBJ2-7
CASSSRGFEQYF
TGTGCCAGCAGTTCTCGCGGCTTCGAGCAGTACTTC
>TRBV4-2|-|TRBD2|14|TRBJ2-7
CASSQGLADYEQYF
TGTGCCAGCAGCCAGGGACTAGCGGACTACGAGCAGTACTTC
>TRBV11-3|-|TRBD1|15|TRBJ2-1
CASSLGTGNYNEQFF
TGTGCCAGCAGTCTTGGGACAGGGAATTACAATGAGCAGTTCTTC
>TRBV18|-|-|15|TRBJ2-7
CASSPPMDGLYEQYF
TGTGCCAGCTCACCACCGATGGACGGACTATACGAGCAGTACTTC
>TRBV11-3|-|TRBD2|15|TRBJ2-5
CASDIGLAGKETQYF
TGTGCCAGCGACATCGGGCTAGCGGGAAAAGAGACCCAGTACTTC
>TRBV28|-|-|15|TRBJ2-1
CASSVDFASYNEQFF
TGTGCCAGCAGTGTCGACTTCGCTTCCTACAATGAGCAGTTCTTC
>TRBV6-5|-|TRBD2|15|TRBJ2-7
CASSYGLAGGNEQYF
TGTGCCAGCAGTTACGGACTAGCGGGAGGTAATGAGCAGTACTTC
>TRBV14|-|TRBD1|13|TRBJ1-2
CASSLGQNYGYTF
TGTGCCAGCAGCTTGGGACAGAACTATGGCTACACCTTC
>TRBV4-2|-|-|18|TRBJ2-3
CASSQDAPTGSSTDTQYF
TGTGCCAGCAGCCAAGATGCCCCTACTGGATCTAGCACAGATACACAGTATTTT
>TRBV6-7|-|TRBD2|18|TRBJ2-1
CASSPPGLAGAGYNEQFF
TGTGCCAGCAGTCCACCGGGACTAGCGGGAGCAGGCTACAATGAGCAGTTCTTC
>TRBV9|-|TRBD2|14|TRBJ2-1
CASSPTWEGNEQFF
TGTGCCAGCAGCCCTACTTGGGAGGGCAATGAGCAGTTCTTC
>TRBV9|-|TRBD2|16|TRBJ2-2
CASSGGLAGVTGELFF
TGTGCCAGCAGCGGAGGACTAGCGGGAGTCACCGGGGAGCTGTTTTTT
>TRBV4-1|-|-|18|TRBJ1-2
CASSRIREQLPPNYGYTF
TGCGCCAGCAGCCGCATCCGGGAGCAGCTACCCCCTAACTATGGCTACACCTTC
>TRBV18|-|-|14|TRBJ2-7
CASSPKRAPYEQYF
TGTGCCAGCTCACCAAAGCGGGCTCCCTACGAGCAGTACTTC
>TRBV29-1|-|-|13|TRBJ2-2
CSVDPGNTGELFF
TGCAGCGTTGATCCGGGGAACACCGGGGAGCTGTTTTTT
>TRBV2|few|TRBD2|16|TRBJ2-7
CASSSVIAGWGFEQYF
TGTGCCAGCAGTTCCGTCATAGCGGGATGGGGGTTCGAGCAGTACTTC
>TRBV5-6|-|-|11|TRBJ1-2
CASSFRGRDTF
TGTGCCAGCAGCTTTAGAGGGAGGGACACCTTC
>TRBV6-1|-|-|14|TRBJ2-7
CASRPTASSYEQYF
TGTGCCAGCAGGCCGACAGCTTCGTCGTACGAGCAGTACTTC
>TRBV19|-|TRBD1|16|TRBJ1-5
CASSIDGRGSNQPQHF
TGTGCCAGTAGTATAGATGGCAGGGGGAGCAATCAGCCCCAGCATTTT